The TCR beta chain under discussion was sequenced for a study of T cell responses to AZD1222 COVID-19 vaccine. Across the study: Whether given at about 4 or about 12 weeks, second doses were pooled. Study-wide findings and caveats: Most donors were white British and more were female, and clonal diversity was possibly underestimated. Only after the peak T cell response were repertoires sampled. The reported proportion of spike-specific TCRs targeting unmutated variant regions was nearly half.

Some clones are missing from TCRdb's copy, which holds only in-frame ones; the method was immunoSEQ multiplex PCR. Of roughly 100,000 clones listed, roughly 90% were seen once; the top ten hold approximately 30%. A word on this clone: The antigen is not known.

The origin of this receptor is an adult in good health. This material consisted of peripheral blood, taken on day 0 of AZD1222 vaccination.

DNA for the CDR3: TGTGCCAGCAGTGCCCAGGGTTCTGGGGCCAACGTCCTGACTTTC. It codes for CASSAQGSGANVLTF. The rearrangement links TRBV6-4 to TRBJ2-6, with a weak D call TRBD1 (5 bases). V was trimmed by 4 bases and J by 1 base, leaving 8 bases between them. CDR1 MRHNA and CDR2 SNTAGT come from the germline V gene. The CDR3 totals 15 residues.